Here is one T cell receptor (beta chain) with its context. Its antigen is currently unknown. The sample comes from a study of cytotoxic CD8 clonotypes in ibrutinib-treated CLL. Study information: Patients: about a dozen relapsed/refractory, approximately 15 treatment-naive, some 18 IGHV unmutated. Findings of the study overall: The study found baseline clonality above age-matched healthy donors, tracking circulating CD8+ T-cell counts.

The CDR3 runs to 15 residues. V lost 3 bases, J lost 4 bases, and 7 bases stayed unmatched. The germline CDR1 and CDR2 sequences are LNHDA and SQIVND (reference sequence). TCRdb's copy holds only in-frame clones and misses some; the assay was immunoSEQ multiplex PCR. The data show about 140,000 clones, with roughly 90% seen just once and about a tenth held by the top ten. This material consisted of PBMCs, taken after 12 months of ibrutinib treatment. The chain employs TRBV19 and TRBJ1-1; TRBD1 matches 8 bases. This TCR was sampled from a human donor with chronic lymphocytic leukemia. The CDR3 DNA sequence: TGTGCCAGTAGTATCAGGGGGCAGGGAGGCACTGAAGCTTTCTTT. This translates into CASSIRGQGGTEAFF.